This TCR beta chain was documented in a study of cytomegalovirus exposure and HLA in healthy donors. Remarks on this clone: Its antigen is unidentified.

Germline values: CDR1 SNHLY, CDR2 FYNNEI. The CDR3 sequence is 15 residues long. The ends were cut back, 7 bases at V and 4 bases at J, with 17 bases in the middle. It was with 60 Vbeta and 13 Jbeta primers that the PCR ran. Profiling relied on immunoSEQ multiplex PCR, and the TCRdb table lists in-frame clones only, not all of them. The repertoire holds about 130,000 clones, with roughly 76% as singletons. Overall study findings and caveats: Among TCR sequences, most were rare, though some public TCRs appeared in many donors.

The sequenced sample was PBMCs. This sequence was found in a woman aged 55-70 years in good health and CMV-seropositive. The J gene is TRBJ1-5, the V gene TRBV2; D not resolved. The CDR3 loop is CASMLTAGPNQPQHF. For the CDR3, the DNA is TGTGCCAGCATGTTGACCGCGGGCCCTAATCAGCCCCAGCATTTT.